This TCR beta chain was identified in a study of blood T cell repertoires in COVID-19. Across the whole study: There were acute and convalescent COVID-19 samples, and they came from the United States, Italy and Spain. The cDNA or gDNA used as material had been derived from T cells, B-cell-depleted T cells, or PBMCs.

CDR1 SGHRS and CDR2 YFSETQ come from the germline V gene. The CDR3 runs to 15 residues. J was trimmed by 5 bases and V by 4 bases; bases with no gene match: 4. Method: immunoSEQ multiplex PCR; TCRdb's copy keeps in-frame clones and lacks some. The sample carries some 100,000 clones, over 80% recorded once. Of note for this clone: Other nucleotide sequences from this sample produce the same CDR3.

The chain joins TRBV5-1 to TRBJ2-5; 14 nucleotides match TRBD2. Specimen: peripheral blood. The receptor was derived from a human donor in a cohort sampled during active COVID-19. The CDR3 sequence: CASSPGLAGVETQYF. CDR3 sequence (DNA): TGCGCCAGCAGCCCGGGACTAGCGGGAGTGGAGACCCAGTACTTC.